This entry concerns a single T cell receptor beta chain. The CDR3 is made up of 18 amino acids. These data come from a study of T cell clonotyping in hematopoietic cell transplantation. Method: immunoSEQ multiplex PCR; TCRdb's copy keeps in-frame clones and lacks some. The data show under 1,400 clones, approximately 70% seen once. The sequence derives from a female patient in her 30s who had an allogeneic stem cell transplant, so T cells may come from the graft donor. Some clones in this sample may be carry-over from other donors' samples. The chain combines TRBV21-1 with TRBJ2-7; TRBD1 is the table's D call and was not checked against the DNA. TRBV21-1 is a pseudogene. Source: peripheral blood mononuclear cells, taken 100 days after allogeneic stem cell transplant. Here the CDR3 DNA reads TGTGCCAGCAGCAAAGAGTCAGGGGGCCTCCCTCTTGGGTACGAGCAGTACTTC. Translating it yields CASSKESGGLPLGYEQYF.